The 22 T cell receptor beta chains below all came from one sample that was sequenced in a study of shared clonotypes between healthy human individuals. Method: immunoSEQ multiplex PCR; TCRdb's copy keeps in-frame clones and lacks some. The sample carries 180,000 or so clones, about 93% recorded once. The sequencing sample was made of naive CD4+ T cells sorted from blood. Subset denoted: CD45RA+ positively selected. The receptor set was obtained from a woman aged 25 to 39 in good health.

The V and J genes are TRBV11-2 and TRBJ2-1, with unresolved D. Germline CDR1 SGHAT, CDR2 FQNNGV. V lost 1 base and J lost 5, with 6 bases in between. There are 13 residues in the CDR3. As DNA, the CDR3 is TGTGCCAGCAGCTTAGCCCTAAACAATGAGCAGTTCTTC. Translated, it gives CASSLALNNEQFF.

The chain combines TRBV11-2 with TRBJ2-3; unclear D gene. The CDR3 is 13 amino acids. Trimming pared 4 bases from V and 0 bases from J, leaving 5 bases between. The germline gives CDR1 SGHAT, CDR2 FQNNGV. The CDR3 loop is CASSSSSTDTQYF. As DNA, the CDR3 is TGTGCCAGCAGCTCGTCTAGCACAGATACGCAGTATTTT.

The rearrangement uses TRBV19 and TRBJ2-7, with a tentative D call TRBD1 (6 bases). V dropped 6 bases and J dropped 1 base, with 16 bases sitting between them. Germline values: CDR1 LNHDA, CDR2 SQIVND (reference sequence). This CDR3 contains 15 residues. DNA for the CDR3: TGTGCCAGTAGAACGGGACACTTAGTTTCCTACGAGCAGTACTTC. Translated: CASRTGHLVSYEQYF.

V usage is TRBV7-9 and J usage is TRBJ2-2; TRBD2 aligns across 10 bases. CDR3 length: 16 amino acids. Germline-derived CDR1 and CDR2 are SEHNR and FQNEAQ (reference sequence). V dropped 3 bases and J dropped 6; count of bases not matched to a gene: 7. The CDR3 DNA reads as TGTGCCAGCAGCTTTGGACTAGCGGTAGATCCCGGGGAGCTGTTTTTT. Protein product: CASSFGLAVDPGELFF.

The chain combines TRBV6-5 with TRBJ1-1, with D possibly matching TRBD1 (5 bases). The CDR3 has 16 amino acids. V lost 0 bases and J lost 1, with 12 bases in between. In germline, CDR1 is MNHEY, CDR2 SVGAGI. CDR3 sequence reads: CASSYSLGVSNTEAFF. Here the CDR3 DNA reads TGTGCCAGCAGTTACTCTTTAGGGGTGTCGAACACTGAAGCTTTCTTT.

The J gene is TRBJ2-7, the V gene TRBV18, with 8 bases matching TRBD2. Germline CDR1 and CDR2: KGHSH and LQKENI. The CDR3 covers 15 residues. V lost 5 bases and J lost 2; bases outside the gene matches: 8. The CDR3 is CASSASGGGPYEQYF. CDR3 nucleotide sequence: TGTGCCAGCTCAGCATCGGGAGGGGGGCCCTACGAGCAGTACTTC.

The rearrangement uses TRBV28 and TRBJ2-3; the match to TRBD2 covers 8 bases. This CDR3 has 14 residues. CDR1 is MDHEN and CDR2 is SYDVKM in the germline V gene. V shed 8 bases and J 4 bases; nucleotides not matched to a gene: 8. CDR3 DNA sequence: TGTGCCAGCGGCAGCGGGAGTTTGCCAGATACGCAGTATTTT. The encoded protein is CASGSGSLPDTQYF. The whole variable domain, filled in from reference TRBV28 and TRBJ2-3, reads DVKVTQSSRYLVKRTGEKVFLECVQDMDHENMFWYRQDPGLGLRLIYFSYDVKMKEKGDIPEGYSVSREKKERFSLILESASTNQTSMYLCASGSGSLPDTQYFGPGTRLTVL.

This chain uses TRBV5-5 with TRBJ2-7; 8 positions match TRBD2. The CDR3 is made up of 17 amino acids. V shed 0 bases, J shed 2 bases, and the junction held 10 bases outside the gene matches. CDR1 is SGHKS and CDR2 is YYEKEE in the germline V gene (reference sequence). In DNA, the CDR3 is TGTGCCAGCAGCTTGGGCCCTCTGAGCGGGAGTCCCTACGAGCAGTACTTC. This codes for CASSLGPLSGSPYEQYF.

The genes are TRBV28 and TRBJ2-5, with D perhaps TRBD1 (6 bases). The J call is doubtful: the DNA matches TRBJ2-7 better. CDR1 MDHEN and CDR2 SYDVKM come from the germline V gene. The CDR3 extends over 16 amino acids. CDR3 sequence reads: CASSLLTSTGSYEQYF. The CDR3 DNA is TGTGCCAGCAGTTTACTAACCTCGACAGGTAGCTACGAGCAGTACTTC.

With respect to this clone: The junction departs from germline at one end; a sequencing error may be responsible. This sequence joins TRBV5-1 and TRBJ2-7; 14 nucleotides line up with TRBD2. Germline CDR1 reads SGHRS; CDR2 reads YFSETQ. The CDR3 is 15 residues long. In DNA form, the CDR3 reads TGTGCCAGCAGGGGACTAGCGGGAGCTCTGTACGAGCAGTACTTC. As protein: CASRGLAGALYEQYF.

The chain combines TRBV5-1 with TRBJ2-1, with a weak D call TRBD2 (5 bases). CDR1 is SGHRS and CDR2 is YFSETQ in the germline V gene. The CDR3 sequence is 13 residues long. With 0 bases removed from V and 8 bases from J, the gap between germline ends came to 9 bases. In DNA, the CDR3 is TGCGCCAGCAGCTTGGGTCTAGCACATGAGCAGTTCTTC. Translating it yields CASSLGLAHEQFF.

The DNA of the CDR3 is TGCGCCAGCAGCCCCTTAGCGGGACGCATCGGGGAGCTGTTTTTT. Translating gives CASSPLAGRIGELFF. The V call is TRBV5-1, the J call TRBJ2-2, with 8 bases fitting TRBD2. The CDR3 sequence is 15 residues long. Germline loops: CDR1 SGHRS, CDR2 YFSETQ. The J segment lost 7 bases and the V segment lost 4 bases, leaving 9 bases of the junction unmatched. Complete variable domain (other parts from reference TRBV5-1 and TRBJ2-2): KAGVTQTPRYLIKTRGQQVTLSCSPISGHRSVSWYQQTPGQGLQFLFEYFSETQRNKGNFPGRFSGRQFSNSRSEMNVSTLELGDSALYLCASSPLAGRIGELFFGEGSRLTVL.

In DNA, the CDR3 is TGTGCCAGCCAACGAGATTCTGGGGCCAACGTCCTGACTTTC. This sequence encodes CASQRDSGANVLTF. The chain recombines TRBV28 with TRBJ2-6; D ambiguous. The CDR3 is 14 amino acids. Germline V gene sequence: CDR1 MDHEN, CDR2 SYDVKM. Trimming pared 8 bases from V and 1 base from J, leaving 9 bases between.

This chain joins TRBV11-2 and TRBJ2-7; the D gene could be TRBD1 or TRBD2 (5 bases each). Per germline, CDR1 SGHAT and CDR2 FQNNGV. CDR3 length: 16 amino acids. V lost 4 bases, J lost 6 bases, and 22 bases lay in between. CDR3 sequence reads: CASSSSQGLTTVEQYF. CDR3 sequence (DNA): TGTGCCAGCAGCTCGTCCCAGGGTTTGACTACAGTCGAGCAGTACTTC.

The gene calls are TRBV11-2 and TRBJ2-5, with D unclear. V lost 8 bases to trimming and J lost 2 bases, with 9 bases between them. Germline lookup yields CDR1 SGHAT and CDR2 FQNNGV. The CDR3 has 12 amino acids. DNA of the CDR3: TGTGCCAGCGGCTGGGATCAAGAGACCCAGTACTTC. It codes for CASGWDQETQYF.

The chain has TRBV4-1 and TRBJ1-4; D unclear. The CDR3 totals 16 residues. Trimming left V 3 bases short and J 3 bases short, with 14 bases between. Germline CDR1 is MGHRA and CDR2 is YSYEKL. CDR3 sequence (DNA): TGCGCCAGCAGCCATGATCTCGCAGTAGCTAATGAAAAACTGTTTTTT. Its translation is CASSHDLAVANEKLFF.

V is TRBV14 and J is TRBJ1-2; D call uncertain. V lost 2 bases, J lost 4 bases, and 17 bases lay in between. The germline V gene has CDR1 SGHDN and CDR2 FVKESK. CDR3 size: 16 residues. The CDR3 DNA reads as TGTGCCAGCAGCCAATTTATGTCCCACCGGGCCTATGGCTACACCTTC. Residues: CASSQFMSHRAYGYTF.

The chain recombines TRBV4-1 with TRBJ1-5; D might be TRBD1 (6 bases). Trimming left V 2 bases short and J 0 bases short, with 14 bases between. The CDR3 consists of 17 residues. The germline CDR1 and CDR2 sequences are MGHRA and YSYEKL. CDR3 in DNA: TGCGCCAGCAGCCAAAAACCGGACAGCTTTAGCAATCAGCCCCAGCATTTT. This sequence encodes CASSQKPDSFSNQPQHF.

In its sample, this clone was seen once. The chain is built from TRBV11-2 and TRBJ2-5; D remains ambiguous. The tail of the sequence fits TRBJ2-7 better, so the J call may be wrong. The CDR3 is 11 residues long. Germline CDR1 is SGHAT and CDR2 is FQNNGV. The CDR3: CASSLDFEQYF. The CDR3 DNA sequence: TGTGCCAGCAGCTTAGATTTCGAGCAGTACTTC.

This chain joins TRBV6-6 and TRBJ1-1, with D possibly TRBD1 on 5 matching bases. V lost 0 bases and J 1 base, leaving 6 bases between the germline ends. CDR1 and CDR2 from the germline V gene are MNHNY and SVGAGI (reference sequence). This CDR3 has 14 amino acids. As DNA, the CDR3 is TGTGCCAGCAGTTACTCGGGGACGAACACTGAAGCTTTCTTT. Residues: CASSYSGTNTEAFF.

As concerns this clone: One junction end disagrees with the germline gene, perhaps due to a read error. The CDR3 region is CASREGSLAGHEQYF. CDR3 coding DNA: TGTGCCAGCAGAGAAGGGTCTCTAGCGGGACACGAGCAGTACTTC. The chain links TRBV2 to TRBJ2-7, with 9 bases aligning to TRBD2. The germline gives CDR1 SNHLY, CDR2 FYNNEI. The CDR3 is 15 amino acids.

The chain has TRBV27 and TRBJ1-4, with D maybe TRBD1 (5 bases). Trimming shortened V by 7 bases and J by 3 bases, and 18 bases separated the two germline ends. CDR3 length: 16 residues. Germline CDR1 reads MNHEY; CDR2 reads SMNVEV (reference sequence). The CDR3 loop reads CASKKRRASANEKLFF. The CDR3 DNA reads TGTGCCAGCAAAAAACGCAGGGCTTCGGCTAATGAAAAACTGTTTTTT.